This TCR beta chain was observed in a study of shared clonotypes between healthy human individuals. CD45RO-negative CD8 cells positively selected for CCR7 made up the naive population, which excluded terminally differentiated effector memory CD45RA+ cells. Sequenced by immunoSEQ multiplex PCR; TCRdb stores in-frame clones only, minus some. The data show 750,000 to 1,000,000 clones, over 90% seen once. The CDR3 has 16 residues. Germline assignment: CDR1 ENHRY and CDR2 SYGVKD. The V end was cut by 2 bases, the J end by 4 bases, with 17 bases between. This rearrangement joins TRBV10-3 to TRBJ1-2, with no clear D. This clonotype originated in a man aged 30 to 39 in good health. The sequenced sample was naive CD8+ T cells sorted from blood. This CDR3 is CAISEVAEGTSYGYTF. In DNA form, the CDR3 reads TGTGCCATCAGTGAGGTTGCCGAGGGAACTAGCTATGGCTACACCTTC.